Below are 17 T cell receptor beta chains sequenced from a single sample in a study of identical twins. A single record per CDR3 protein comes from TCRdb applying MiXCR to the 5' RACE reads. Of about 700,000 distinct CDR3 sequences listed, roughly 8% are singletons. These data were also reused for a study on yellow fever vaccine responses in identical twins.

Sequencing input: PBMCs. The receptors shown here come from a woman aged 18-29 years in good health.

The rearrangement links TRBV29-1 to TRBJ2-1; D may be TRBD1 (5 bases). CDR1 and CDR2 (germline): SQVTM, ANQGSEA. V lost 6 bases and J 7 bases, leaving 19 bases between the germline ends. There are 14 residues in the CDR3. The CDR3 protein is CSVPRAGIGNEQFF. DNA of the CDR3: TGCAGCGTCCCTCGGGCAGGGATAGGTAATGAGCAGTTCTTC.

This clonotype was seen at least ten times. V usage is TRBV3-1 and J usage is TRBJ2-2; the match to TRBD2 covers 10 bases. The CDR3 is 16 residues long. Germline V gives CDR1 LGHDT, CDR2 YNNKEL (reference sequence). Trimming cost V 2 bases and J 8 bases; bases outside gene matches: 8. As DNA, the CDR3 is TGTGCCAGCAGCCAAAGGGCTAGCGGGAGTGTTGGGGAGCTGTTTTTT. Amino acids: CASSQRASGSVGELFF.

This clonotype was observed at least ten times. This sequence joins TRBV29-1 and TRBJ2-1; the match to TRBD2 covers 9 bases. Looked up from germline, CDR1 is SQVTM and CDR2 is ANQGSEA. The J segment lost 5 bases and the V segment lost 7 bases, leaving 9 bases of the junction unmatched. The CDR3 totals 14 residues. CDR3 DNA sequence: TGCAGCGCTAGGCGACTAGCGGTTGACAATGAGCAGTTCTTC. Amino acids: CSARRLAVDNEQFF.

V gene TRBV6-5 combines with J gene TRBJ2-5, with D perhaps TRBD2 (5 bases). This CDR3 has 15 residues. Germline loops: CDR1 MNHEY, CDR2 SVGAGI. Trimming shortened V by 2 bases and J by 0 bases, and 10 bases separated the two germline ends. CDR3 coding DNA: TGTGCCAGCAGTTACGAGAGGGTATACCAAGAGACCCAGTACTTC. Translating it yields CASSYERVYQETQYF.

The chain carries TRBV28 and TRBJ2-7, with D unclear. In germline, CDR1 is MDHEN, CDR2 SYDVKM. The V and J ends lost 5 bases and 3 bases respectively, with 17 bases between them. This CDR3 is built from 15 residues. The CDR3 bases are TGTGCCAGCAGTGCGAGAGGATCCCCCCGCTACGAGCAGTACTTC. The encoded protein is CASSARGSPRYEQYF.

This clonotype was counted many times. The V and J genes are TRBV28 and TRBJ2-2, with a weak D call TRBD2 (6 bases). Trimming shortened V by 8 bases and J by 7 bases, and 14 bases separated the two germline ends. The CDR3 has 13 residues. From germline, CDR1 is MDHEN and CDR2 SYDVKM. CDR3 region: CASSNSGVGELFF. The CDR3 DNA is TGTGCCAGCTCCAATTCGGGGGTCGGGGAGCTGTTTTTT.

This chain connects TRBV7-3 to TRBJ2-7; D is unclear. Germline assignment: CDR1 SGHTA and CDR2 FQGTGA. This CDR3 has 13 amino acids. V lost 2 bases and J 5 bases, leaving 10 bases between the germline ends. The CDR3 region has the DNA TGTGCCAGCAGCTTACGTGTAGCCGACGAGCAGTACTTC. It is translated as CASSLRVADEQYF. The variable domain in full, completed from reference TRBV7-3 and TRBJ2-7, reads GAGVSQTPSNKVTEKGKYVELRCDPISGHTALYWYRQSLGQGPEFLIYFQGTGAADDSGLPNDRFFAVRPEGSVSTLKIQRTERGDSAVYLCASSLRVADEQYFGPGTRLTVT.

At least ten counts were recorded for this clonotype. This chain connects TRBV7-2 to TRBJ2-3; a weak D match, TRBD2 (6 bases). Germline V gene sequence: CDR1 SGHTA, CDR2 FQGNSA. The CDR3 has 16 residues. V was pared by 0 bases and J by 0 bases, with 10 bases between. CDR3 coding DNA: TGTGCCAGCAGCTTAGCTCCAGCGGGTAGCACAGATACGCAGTATTTT. Encoded protein: CASSLAPAGSTDTQYF.

The chain links TRBV20-1 to TRBJ2-4, with 7 bases identical to TRBD1. V was clipped by 3 bases and J by 11 bases; unmatched bases: 7. The CDR3 has 12 residues. Germline V gives CDR1 DFQATT, CDR2 SNEGSKA (reference sequence). The CDR3 sequence is CSARTGTWVQYF. In nucleotides, the CDR3 is TGCAGTGCTAGGACAGGGACGTGGGTTCAGTACTTC.

The CDR3 sequence is CASSLRATSYEQYF. The CDR3 nucleotides read TGTGCCAGCAGTTTAAGGGCTACCTCCTACGAGCAGTACTTC. The rearrangement links TRBV28 to TRBJ2-7; D is uncertain. Germline assignment: CDR1 MDHEN and CDR2 SYDVKM. V was clipped by 2 bases and J by 0 bases, with 8 bases between them. The CDR3 runs to 14 residues.

V gene TRBV11-1 combines with J gene TRBJ1-1; D gene ambiguous. The germline gives CDR1 SGHAT, CDR2 FQDESV (reference sequence). Trimming shortened V by 1 base and J by 4 bases, and 10 bases separated the two germline ends. The CDR3 is 14 amino acids. The CDR3 sequence is CASSLEEGGTEAFF. The CDR3 bases are TGTGCCAGCAGCTTAGAGGAGGGAGGCACTGAAGCTTTCTTT. Looking up the rest from reference TRBV11-1 and TRBJ1-1 gives the full variable domain: EAEVAQSPRYKITEKSQAVAFWCDPISGHATLYWYRQILGQGPELLVQFQDESVVDDSQLPKDRFSAERLKGVDSTLKIQPAELGDSAMYLCASSLEEGGTEAFFGQGTRLTVV.

The chain couples TRBV7-2 to TRBJ2-1, with 7 positions matching TRBD2. The CDR3 sequence is 15 residues long. Germline assignment: CDR1 SGHTA and CDR2 FQGNSA. The V gene end was trimmed by 2 bases and the J gene end by 4 bases; junction bases not matched to a gene: 5. CDR3: CASSLNLGGYNEQFF. The DNA of the CDR3 is TGTGCCAGCAGCTTAAACCTGGGGGGGTACAATGAGCAGTTCTTC.

V is TRBV6-5 and J is TRBJ2-1; TRBD2 matches 7 bases. V dropped 0 bases and J dropped 6; count of bases not matched to a gene: 5. Germline V gives CDR1 MNHEY, CDR2 SVGAGI. The length of the CDR3 is 15 residues. The chain's CDR3 is CASSYSGPSGNEQFF. The CDR3 DNA sequence: TGTGCCAGCAGTTACTCCGGGCCTAGCGGCAATGAGCAGTTCTTC.

The V and J genes are TRBV6-1 and TRBJ1-4, with D unresolved. V gave up 6 bases and J gave up 2 bases, with 13 bases separating them. The germline CDR1 and CDR2 sequences are MNHNS and SASEGT. This CDR3 comprises 15 residues. CDR3 residues: CASSSTGRTNEKLFF. CDR3 in DNA: TGTGCCAGCAGCTCGACGGGCAGGACTAATGAAAAACTGTTTTTT.

This clonotype was detected a few times. This rearrangement joins TRBV6-5 to TRBJ2-1; 8 positions match TRBD2. This CDR3 has 15 residues. Germline CDR1 reads MNHEY; CDR2 reads SVGAGI. V was pared by 4 bases and J by 6 bases, with 8 bases of the junction left unmatched. As DNA, the CDR3 is TGTGCCAGCAGTTTGGGCGGGAGGAAGATCAATGAGCAGTTCTTC. This translates into CASSLGGRKINEQFF.

A few counts support this clonotype. Sequence at one end of the junction differs from germline and may be a read error. The chain uses TRBV20-1 and TRBJ2-3; no definite D call. Looked up from germline, CDR1 is DFQATT and CDR2 is SNEGSKA (reference sequence). This CDR3 comprises 17 residues. This chain's CDR3 is CCARLVTGEEYTDTQYF. In DNA, the CDR3 is TGCTGTGCTAGACTTGTAACCGGCGAGGAATACACAGATACGCAGTATTTT.

The chain is built from TRBV29-1 and TRBJ2-1; 7 positions agree with TRBD2. This CDR3 contains 12 residues. V was clipped by 3 bases and J by 8 bases; unmatched bases: 4. Germline CDR1 SQVTM, CDR2 ANQGSEA. CDR3 in amino acids: CSVEASGDEQFF. The CDR3 region has the DNA TGCAGCGTTGAGGCTAGCGGAGATGAGCAGTTCTTC.